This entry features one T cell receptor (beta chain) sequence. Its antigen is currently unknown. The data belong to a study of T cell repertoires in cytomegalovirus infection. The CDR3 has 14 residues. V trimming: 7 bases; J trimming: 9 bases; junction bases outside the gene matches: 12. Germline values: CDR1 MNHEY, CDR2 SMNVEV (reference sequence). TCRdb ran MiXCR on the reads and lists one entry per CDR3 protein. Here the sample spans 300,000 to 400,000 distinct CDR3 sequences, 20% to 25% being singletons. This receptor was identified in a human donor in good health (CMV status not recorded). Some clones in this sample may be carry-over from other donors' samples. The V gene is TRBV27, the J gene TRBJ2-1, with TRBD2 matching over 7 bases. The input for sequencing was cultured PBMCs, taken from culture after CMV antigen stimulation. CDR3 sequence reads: CASTPWGRAGEQFF. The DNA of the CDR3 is TGTGCCAGCACCCCTTGGGGGAGGGCGGGTGAGCAGTTCTTC.